These 9 T cell receptor beta chains were sequenced from one sample in a study of shared clonotypes between healthy human individuals. Profiling relied on immunoSEQ multiplex PCR, and the TCRdb table lists in-frame clones only, not all of them. The profile shows about 2 million clones, 85% to 95% of them singletons. The source material was naive CD4+ T cells sorted from blood. The sample's subset: CD45RA+ positively selected. The origin of the receptors is a man aged 18 to 29 in good health.

CDR3 in amino acids: CASSPPAIPYEQYF. The DNA of the CDR3 is TGTGCCAGCTCACCGCCCGCGATCCCCTACGAGCAGTACTTC. The chain joins TRBV18 to TRBJ2-7; D uncertain. Germline lookup yields CDR1 KGHSH and CDR2 LQKENI. This CDR3 spans 14 amino acids. V was trimmed by 3 bases and J by 2 bases, leaving 11 bases between them.

The V call is TRBV25-1, the J call TRBJ2-7; 8 bases are shared with TRBD2. This CDR3 region has 14 residues. The trim removed 2 bases at V and 2 bases at J, leaving 2 bases unmatched. Germline V gene lookup returns CDR1 MGHDK and CDR2 SYGVNS. The CDR3 region is CASSEGGRPYEQYF. For the CDR3, the DNA is TGTGCCAGCAGTGAAGGCGGGAGGCCCTACGAGCAGTACTTC.

This chain's CDR3 is CASSPRDREFGPQHF. The CDR3 bases are TGTGCCAGCAGCCCTCGGGACCGGGAGTTTGGGCCCCAGCATTTT. V gene TRBV7-8 combines with J gene TRBJ1-5, with D possibly TRBD1 on 5 matching bases. The CDR3 contains 15 residues. Germline CDR1 reads SGHVS; CDR2 reads FQNEAQ. Trimming pared 5 bases from V and 9 bases from J, leaving 20 bases between.

A word on this clone: The sample contains more than one DNA sequence encoding this CDR3. This sequence joins TRBV19 and TRBJ2-7; D possibly corresponds to TRBD1 (5 bases). The CDR3 is 14 residues long. V gave up 6 bases and J gave up 0 bases, with 12 bases separating them. The germline CDR1 and CDR2 sequences are LNHDA and SQIVND (reference sequence). The CDR3 DNA follows: TGTGCCAGTAGCCCACAGGCTTCCTCCTACGAGCAGTACTTC. It translates to CASSPQASSYEQYF.

This clone was picked up one time. The rearrangement uses TRBV6-5 and TRBJ2-1; D gene uncertain. V lost 1 base, J lost 10 bases, and 11 bases lay in between. The CDR3 totals 13 residues. Germline V gives CDR1 MNHEY, CDR2 SVGAGI. This CDR3 reads CASSYYGPREQFF. The DNA of the CDR3 is TGTGCCAGCAGTTACTATGGACCGCGAGAGCAGTTCTTC.

V is TRBV5-1 and J is TRBJ2-2; 7 nucleotides agree with TRBD2. Per germline, CDR1 SGHRS and CDR2 YFSETQ. The junction had 7 bases not matched to a gene; V was cut back by 0 bases and J by 2 bases. CDR3 length: 17 residues. This CDR3 reads CASSLGSSGTNTGELFF. The CDR3 bases are TGCGCCAGCAGCTTGGGATCCAGCGGGACCAACACCGGGGAGCTGTTTTTT.

Concerning this clone itself: The junction differs from germline at one of its ends, possibly a read error. The rearrangement uses TRBV6-5 and TRBJ2-1; unclear D gene. The length of the CDR3 is 14 residues. CDR1 MNHEY and CDR2 SVGAGI come from the germline V gene. CDR3 protein: CASSYSSAYNEQFF. In DNA, the CDR3 is TGTGCCAGCAGCTACTCGTCAGCCTACAATGAGCAGTTCTTC.

V and J are TRBV5-1 and TRBJ2-5, with D tentatively TRBD1 or TRBD2 (5 bases each). The CDR3 runs 13 residues. CDR1 is SGHRS and CDR2 is YFSETQ in the germline V gene. The V end lost 2 bases, the J end lost 4 bases, and 9 bases lay between the germline ends. CDR3 sequence (DNA): TGCGCCAGCAGCTTCTTGGGGACAGAGACCCAGTACTTC. Amino acid sequence: CASSFLGTETQYF.

As concerns this clone: The identical CDR3 is also encoded by other nucleotide sequences in the sample. The chain employs TRBV5-1 and TRBJ2-2; D is unresolved. The CDR3 loop spans 13 amino acids. Between the trimmed V and J ends, which lost 4 bases and 0 bases, there was a span of 4 bases. Germline V CDR1 and CDR2: SGHRS, YFSETQ. The DNA of the CDR3 is TGCGCCAGCAGCGAGCCGAACACCGGGGAGCTGTTTTTT. Translation gives CASSEPNTGELFF.